This section outlines one TCR beta chain sequence together with its context. Its specificity is unknown. This sample was included in a study of cytomegalovirus exposure and HLA in healthy donors. Germline CDR1 and CDR2: MNHNS and SASEGT. CDR3 size: 16 residues. V gave up 4 bases and J gave up 5 bases; unmatched junction bases: 12. Study-wide results and caveats: The classifier, whose performance was assessed in both the original and validation cohorts, reportedly diagnosed cytomegalovirus status with high specificity and sensitivity. The authors judged a highly shared variant cluster likely a sequencing artifact.

Both 60 Vbeta primers and 13 Jbeta primers went into the PCR. The repertoire was sequenced with immunoSEQ multiplex PCR; TCRdb's copy has only in-frame clones and lacks some. The sample contains tens of thousands of clones, approximately 79% of which appear only once. Sample: PBMCs. The source of this sequence is a man younger than 40 in good health and CMV-seronegative. V and J are TRBV6-1 and TRBJ2-7, with 9 bases identical to TRBD1. CDR3 sequence reads: CASSVYTGTGIHEQYF. CDR3 bases: TGTGCCAGCAGTGTTTACACCGGGACAGGGATCCACGAGCAGTACTTC.